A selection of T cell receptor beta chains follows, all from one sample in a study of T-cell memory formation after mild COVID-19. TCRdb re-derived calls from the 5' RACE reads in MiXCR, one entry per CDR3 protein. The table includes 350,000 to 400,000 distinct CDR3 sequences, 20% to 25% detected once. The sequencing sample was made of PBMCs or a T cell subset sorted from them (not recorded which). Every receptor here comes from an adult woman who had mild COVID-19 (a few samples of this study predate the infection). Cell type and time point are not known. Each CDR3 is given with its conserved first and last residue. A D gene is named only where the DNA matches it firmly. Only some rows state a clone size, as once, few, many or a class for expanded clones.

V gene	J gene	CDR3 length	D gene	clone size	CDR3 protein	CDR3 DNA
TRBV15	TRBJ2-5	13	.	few	CATSRGGAETQYF	TGTGCCACCAGCAGAGGAGGGGCCGAGACCCAGTACTTC
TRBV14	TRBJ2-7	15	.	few	CASSPLRGSSYEQYF	TGTGCCAGCAGCCCCCTTCGGGGCAGCTCCTACGAGCAGTACTTC
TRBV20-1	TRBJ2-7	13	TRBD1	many	CSARGQGAYEQYF	TGCAGTGCTCGGGGACAGGGGGCCTACGAGCAGTACTTC
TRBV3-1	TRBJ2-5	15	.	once	CASSQDPGEEETQYF	TGTGCCAGCAGCCAAGATCCCGGGGAGGAAGAGACCCAGTACTTC
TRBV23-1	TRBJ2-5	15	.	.	CASSQLGLHQETQYF	TGCGCCAGCAGTCAGTTGGGACTGCACCAAGAGACCCAGTACTTC
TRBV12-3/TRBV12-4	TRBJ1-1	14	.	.	CASSFLGVGTEAFF	TGTGCCAGCAGTTTTTTGGGGGTGGGCACTGAAGCTTTCTTT
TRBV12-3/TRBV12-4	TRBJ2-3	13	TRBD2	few	CASSLVAGDTQYF	TGTGCCAGCAGTTTAGTAGCGGGGGATACGCAGTATTTT
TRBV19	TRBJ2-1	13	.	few	CASSISQGGEQFF	TGTGCCAGTAGTATCTCACAGGGTGGTGAGCAGTTCTTC
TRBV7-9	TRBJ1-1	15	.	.	CASSFRGQSNTEAFF	TGTGCCAGCAGCTTCCGAGGACAGTCAAACACTGAAGCTTTCTTT
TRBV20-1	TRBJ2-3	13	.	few	CSAQPEFTDTQYF	TGCAGTGCGCAGCCCGAATTCACAGATACGCAGTATTTT
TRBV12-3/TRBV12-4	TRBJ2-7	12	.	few	CASSLSRFEQYF	TGTGCCAGCAGTTTATCCCGGTTCGAGCAGTACTTC
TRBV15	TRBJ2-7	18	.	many	CATSRDVSLRERLNEQYF	TGTGCCACCAGCAGAGATGTTTCGCTCAGGGAACGTTTGAACGAGCAGTACTTC
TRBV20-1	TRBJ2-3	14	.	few	CSAKRTAVPDTQYF	TGCAGTGCTAAGAGGACCGCTGTGCCAGATACGCAGTATTTT
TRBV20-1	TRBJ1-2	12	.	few	CSAGQGKYDYTF	TGCAGTGCTGGGCAGGGGAAATATGACTACACCTTC
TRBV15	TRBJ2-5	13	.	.	CATSRERGRTQYF	TGTGCCACCAGCAGAGAACGGGGGCGGACACAGTACTTC
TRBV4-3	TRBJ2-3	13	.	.	CASSQESSSTQYF	TGCGCCAGCAGCCAAGAGTCGAGTTCTACGCAGTATTTT
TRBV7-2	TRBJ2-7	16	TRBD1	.	CASSLYDRGFPYEQYF	TGTGCCAGCAGCTTGTACGACAGGGGCTTCCCCTACGAGCAGTACTTC
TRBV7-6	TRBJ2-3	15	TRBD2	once	CASSLALAGADTQYF	TGTGCCAGCAGCTTAGCCCTAGCGGGAGCAGATACGCAGTATTTT
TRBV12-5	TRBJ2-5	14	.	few	CASGPDQQEMAQYF	TGTGCTAGTGGGCCGGACCAACAAGAGATGGCCCAGTACTTC
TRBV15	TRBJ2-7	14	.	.	CATSRVQGPYEQYF	TGTGCCACCAGCAGAGTTCAGGGCCCCTACGAGCAGTACTTC
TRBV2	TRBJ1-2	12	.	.	CASSTQYHGYTF	TGTGCCAGCAGTACCCAGTATCATGGCTACACCTTC
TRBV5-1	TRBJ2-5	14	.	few	CASSLERAQETQYF	TGCGCCAGCAGCTTGGAGAGGGCCCAAGAGACCCAGTACTTC
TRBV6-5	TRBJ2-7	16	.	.	CASSPTPTGRQTEQYF	TGTGCCAGCAGTCCCACTCCTACCGGACGACAGACGGAGCAGTACTTC
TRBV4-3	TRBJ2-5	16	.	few	CASSQLGTLEGETQYF	TGCGCCAGCAGCCAACTAGGGACCCTAGAGGGAGAGACCCAGTACTTC
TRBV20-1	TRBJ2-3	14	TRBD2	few	CSARYQLASDTQYF	TGCAGTGCTAGGTATCAACTAGCGTCAGATACGCAGTATTTT
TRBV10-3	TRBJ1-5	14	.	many	CASRSGQQGQPQHF	TGTGCCAGTAGGTCGGGGCAGCAGGGGCAGCCCCAGCATTTT
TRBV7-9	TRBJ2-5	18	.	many	CASTLLGSGGGSQETQYF	TGTGCCAGCACCTTATTGGGCTCCGGTGGTGGGTCCCAAGAGACCCAGTACTTC
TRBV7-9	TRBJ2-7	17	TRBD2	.	CASSFGSPGGGAYEQYF	TGTGCCAGCAGCTTTGGGTCCCCCGGGGGGGGGGCCTACGAGCAGTACTTC
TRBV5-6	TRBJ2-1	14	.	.	CASSLPGPWDEQFF	TGTGCCAGCAGCTTACCGGGCCCCTGGGATGAGCAGTTCTTC
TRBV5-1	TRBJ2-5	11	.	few	CASRFQETQYF	TGCGCCAGCAGATTTCAAGAGACCCAGTACTTC
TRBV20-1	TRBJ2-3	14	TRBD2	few	CSAISGRPEDTQYF	TGCAGTGCTATAAGCGGGAGGCCCGAAGATACGCAGTATTTT
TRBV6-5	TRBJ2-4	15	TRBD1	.	CASSIDRGSPNIQYF	TGTGCCAGCAGTATCGACAGGGGCTCTCCTAACATTCAGTACTTC